These T cell receptor beta chains were read from a single sample in a study of response to subunit inactivated influenza vaccine. TCRdb reprocessed the RT-PCR reads via MiXCR and lists one record per CDR3 protein. This table has approximately 730,000 distinct CDR3 sequences, around 13% appearing once. Here the sequenced sample was PBMCs from blood, taken less than 15 days before vaccination. These receptors all come from a man in his forties or fifties who received an inactivated influenza vaccine. CDR3s include the opening cysteine and the closing phenylalanine or tryptophan. D genes are given only for firm matches. The size of a clone is reported for some rows only, either as once, few or many, or as a class for expanded clones.

cdr3_length	clone_size	j_call	v_call	d_call	cdr3_nt	cdr3_aa
14	many	TRBJ2-2	TRBV9	.	TGCGCCAGCAGCTTGACGGCGAACACCGGGGAGCTGTTTTTT	CASSLTANTGELFF
16	few	TRBJ2-3	TRBV7-8	.	TGTGCCAGCAGCTTAGTTAGGGATCTAAGGGGAGATACGCAGTATTTT	CASSLVRDLRGDTQYF
14	.	TRBJ2-1	TRBV25-1	TRBD1	TGTGCCAGCAGTTGGCAGGGGGCCTACAATGAGCAGTTCTTC	CASSWQGAYNEQFF
17	many	TRBJ2-7	TRBV18	TRBD2	TGTGCCAGCTCACAAACGTCCGGACTAGCGGGAGGCTACGAGCAGTACTTC	CASSQTSGLAGGYEQYF
18	.	TRBJ2-4	TRBV7-8	.	TGTGCCAGCAGCTTAGCTCGGATCTCCTTCGGGGCCAAAAACATTCAGTACTTC	CASSLARISFGAKNIQYF
13	.	TRBJ2-7	TRBV6-2/TRBV6-3	.	TGTGCCAGCAGTTCCGCTAGCTACTACGAGCAGTACTTC	CASSSASYYEQYF
14	.	TRBJ2-3	TRBV24-1	.	TGTGCCACCAGTGACCCGGGCGGGCCAGATACGCAGTATTTT	CATSDPGGPDTQYF
16	few	TRBJ2-2	TRBV7-2	TRBD1	TGTGCCAGCAGCTCCGGACAGGGGGGACGCACCGGGGAGCTGTTTTTT	CASSSGQGGRTGELFF
16	few	TRBJ2-4	TRBV7-9	.	TGTGCCAGCAGCTTAGCGGGGGCCGGGACCAAAAACATTCAGTACTTC	CASSLAGAGTKNIQYF
19	.	TRBJ2-3	TRBV11-1	.	TGTGCCAGCAGCTTATATGTCAGGCGGGGGCCCATCCTCATAGATACGCAGTATTTT	CASSLYVRRGPILIDTQYF
13	many	TRBJ2-2	TRBV5-1	.	TGCGCCAGCAGCTTGGACGTTCCCGGGGAGCTGTTTTTT	CASSLDVPGELFF
14	few	TRBJ2-2	TRBV20-1	TRBD1	TGCAGTGCTAGCAGACAGGGGAGCACCGGGGAGCTGTTTTTT	CSASRQGSTGELFF
16	few	TRBJ2-5	TRBV4-1	TRBD2	TGCGCCAGCAGCCAAGTAATAGCGGGAGGCCAAGAGACCCAGTACTTC	CASSQVIAGGQETQYF
13	many	TRBJ2-1	TRBV5-4	TRBD2	TGTGCCAGCAGCCCGAGGACTAGCGTCGAGCAGTTCTTC	CASSPRTSVEQFF
17	.	TRBJ1-6	TRBV5-1	TRBD1	TGCGCCAGCAGCTTCGTGATTACCGGGACAGAAGATTCACCCCTCCACTTT	CASSFVITGTEDSPLHF
11	few	TRBJ2-1	TRBV20-1	TRBD2	TGCAGGTCGGGAGGGGGGGATGAGCAGTTCTTC	CRSGGGDEQFF
14	few	TRBJ2-3	TRBV5-6	.	TGTGCCAGCAGCTGGGGCCCGACCACAGATACGCAGTATTTT	CASSWGPTTDTQYF
16	.	TRBJ1-2	TRBV12-3/TRBV12-4	.	TGTGCCAGCAGTTCCGGGACACTATCAGTTCGCTATGGCTACACCTTC	CASSSGTLSVRYGYTF
14	few	TRBJ2-3	TRBV6-5	.	TGTGCCAGCAGTTCTTGGGGGAACACAGATACGCAGTATTTT	CASSSWGNTDTQYF
12	.	TRBJ2-7	TRBV12-3/TRBV12-4	.	TGTGCCAGCAGCCGCGAAAGGTACAGGCAGTACTTC	CASSRERYRQYF
17	many	TRBJ2-1	TRBV7-9	TRBD2	TGTGCCAGCAGCTCCGTGTTAGCTAGCGGGGTACACAATGAGCAGTTCTTC	CASSSVLASGVHNEQFF
14	few	TRBJ1-1	TRBV20-1	TRBD1	TGCAGTCCCCTCGCAGGGGGCTCTTACACTGAAGCTTTCTTT	CSPLAGGSYTEAFF